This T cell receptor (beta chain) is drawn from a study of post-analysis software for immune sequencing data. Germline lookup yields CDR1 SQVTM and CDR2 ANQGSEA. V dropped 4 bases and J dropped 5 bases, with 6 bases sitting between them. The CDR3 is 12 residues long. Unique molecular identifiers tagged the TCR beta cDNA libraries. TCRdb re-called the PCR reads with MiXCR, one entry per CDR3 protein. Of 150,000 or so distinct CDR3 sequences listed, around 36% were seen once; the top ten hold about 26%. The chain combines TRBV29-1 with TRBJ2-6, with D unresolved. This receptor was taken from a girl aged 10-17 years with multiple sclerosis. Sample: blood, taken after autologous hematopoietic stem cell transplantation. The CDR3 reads CSVGVRANVLTF. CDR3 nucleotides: TGCAGCGTTGGGGTACGGGCCAACGTCCTGACTTTC.